These 32 T cell receptor beta chains share one sample of origin, sequenced in a study of CD8 T cells in Susac syndrome. RNA in amounts of about 0.5 to 1 ug was reverse transcribed with random hexamers. From the immunoSEQ multiplex PCR reads, TCRdb called clonotypes with MiXCR, one entry per CDR3 protein. The sample includes around 190,000 distinct CDR3 sequences, under 95% seen only once; the top ten take roughly 0.12%. The sequenced material came from CD4+ T cells from PBMCs. All receptors come from a human donor with Susac syndrome.

V is TRBV5-1 and J is TRBJ2-7; D not certain. Germline-derived CDR1 and CDR2 are SGHRS and YFSETQ. The ends were cut back, 3 bases at V and 2 bases at J, with 15 bases in the middle. This CDR3 region has 15 residues. In DNA form, the CDR3 reads TGCGCCAGCAGCTCGGCCCCTGATCCTACCTACGAGCAGTACTTC. Residues: CASSSAPDPTYEQYF. The whole variable domain, filled in from reference TRBV5-1 and TRBJ2-7, reads KAGVTQTPRYLIKTRGQQVTLSCSPISGHRSVSWYQQTPGQGLQFLFEYFSETQRNKGNFPGRFSGRQFSNSRSEMNVSTLELGDSALYLCASSSAPDPTYEQYFGPGTRLTVT.

The rearrangement links TRBV20-1 to TRBJ2-1, with TRBD2 matching 7 bases. Germline V CDR1 and CDR2: DFQATT, SNEGSKA (reference sequence). The CDR3 sequence is 15 residues long. V lost 5 bases and J lost 7; bases outside the gene matches: 14. This chain's CDR3 is CSAPRYGSGENEQFF. CDR3 bases: TGCAGTGCTCCCCGGTATGGAAGCGGGGAGAATGAGCAGTTCTTC.

J is TRBJ2-5 and V is TRBV7-9; D might be TRBD2 (6 bases). Trimming removed 5 bases from V and 3 bases from J, with 16 bases in between. This CDR3 comprises 15 residues. Germline V gene sequence: CDR1 SEHNR, CDR2 FQNEAQ (reference sequence). The CDR3 region is CASSAGSRLEETQYF. DNA for the CDR3: TGTGCCAGCAGCGCGGGGTCTAGGTTAGAAGAGACCCAGTACTTC.

The V and J genes are TRBV7-2 and TRBJ2-5, with 12 nucleotides matching TRBD2. Per germline, CDR1 SGHTA and CDR2 FQGNSA. The CDR3 length is 15 residues. V trimming: 4 bases; J trimming: 1 base; junction bases outside the gene matches: 1. This CDR3 is CASSSGLAGQETQYF. For the CDR3, the DNA is TGTGCCAGCAGCTCGGGACTAGCGGGCCAAGAGACCCAGTACTTC.

The CDR3 sequence: CAAGLAGVDTQYF. As DNA, the CDR3 is TGTGCCGCGGGACTAGCGGGGGTGGATACGCAGTATTTT. The rearrangement joins TRBV24-1 to TRBJ2-3; TRBD2 agrees at 14 bases. The J segment lost 6 bases and the V segment lost 12 bases, leaving 4 bases of the junction unmatched. Germline V gene sequence: CDR1 KGHDR, CDR2 SFDVKD. This CDR3 has 13 residues.

This chain uses TRBV28 with TRBJ2-7, with TRBD1 matching over 7 bases. The ends lost 2 bases at V and 3 bases at J; junction bases unmatched: 7. Germline V gene data show CDR1 as MDHEN and CDR2 as SYDVKM. The CDR3 covers 15 residues. Written as DNA, the CDR3 is TGTGCCAGCAGTTTACGATTTCCAGGGGGCTACGAGCAGTACTTC. Protein sequence: CASSLRFPGGYEQYF.

About this clonotype: One junction end disagrees with the germline gene, perhaps due to a read error. V usage is TRBV30 and J usage is TRBJ1-2; TRBD1 might be the D (6 bases). This CDR3 has 13 amino acids. CDR1 GTSNPN and CDR2 SVGIG come from the germline V gene (reference sequence). As DNA, the CDR3 is TGTGCCTGGAGTGTAGGGGGGAACTATGACTACACCTTC. Protein: CAWSVGGNYDYTF.

The genes are TRBV29-1 and TRBJ1-1, with TRBD1 matching 7 bases. With V trimmed by 0 bases and J by 10 bases, 8 bases remained unmatched. CDR1 and CDR2 from the germline V gene are SQVTM and ANQGSEA. This CDR3 has 13 amino acids. In DNA form, the CDR3 reads TGCAGCGTTGAAGATCCGCAGGGGGTGGCAGCTTTCTTT. Its protein product is CSVEDPQGVAAFF.

The chain links TRBV5-6 to TRBJ2-7, with 7 bases identical to TRBD1. V gave up 4 bases and J gave up 6 bases; unmatched junction bases: 10. Germline V gives CDR1 SGHDT, CDR2 YYEEEE. The CDR3 runs to 14 residues. For the CDR3, the DNA is TGTGCCAGCAGCCCCCGGGGACAGTGGAGCGAGCAGTACTTC. Translated: CASSPRGQWSEQYF.

The rearrangement links TRBV12-3 or TRBV12-4 to TRBJ1-4, with D perhaps TRBD1 (6 bases). CDR3 size: 15 residues. V lost 5 bases, J lost 8 bases, and 18 bases lay in between. The CDR3 loop reads CASSLTGTQGEKLFF. In DNA, the CDR3 is TGTGCCAGCAGTCTCACAGGGACTCAGGGGGAAAAACTGTTTTTT.

The V call is TRBV7-6, the J call TRBJ2-6; the D is unclear. Trimming left V 5 bases short and J 3 bases short, with 11 bases between. The CDR3 extends over 15 amino acids. Looked up from germline, CDR1 is SGHVS and CDR2 is FNYEAQ. CDR3 sequence reads: CASSPGGIGANVLTF. The CDR3 DNA is TGTGCCAGCAGCCCCGGTGGTATTGGGGCCAACGTCCTGACTTTC.

V is TRBV19 and J is TRBJ1-2, with unresolved D. Germline V CDR1 and CDR2: LNHDA, SQIVND (reference sequence). This CDR3 is built from 12 residues. Trimming took 5 bases from V and 6 from J, leaving 10 bases between them. The CDR3 spells CASSGPWDGYTF. The CDR3 DNA reads TGTGCCAGTAGTGGGCCCTGGGATGGCTACACCTTC.

This clonotype came up a few times. The chain uses TRBV3-1 and TRBJ2-2; D ambiguous. This CDR3 has 12 residues. Germline V CDR1 and CDR2: LGHDT, YNNKEL (reference sequence). Trimming removed 6 bases from V and 4 bases from J, with 6 bases in between. The CDR3 nucleotides read TGTGCCAGCAGTCAGAGCACCGGGGAGCTGTTTTTT. This codes for CASSQSTGELFF.

This clonotype has a handful of counts. The gene calls are TRBV11-2 and TRBJ1-1; D is uncertain. V was clipped by 5 bases and J by 0 bases, with 4 bases between them. The CDR3 has 12 amino acids. Per germline, CDR1 SGHAT and CDR2 FQNNGV. Here the CDR3 DNA reads TGTGCCAGCAGCATTATGAACACTGAAGCTTTCTTT. As protein: CASSIMNTEAFF.

This rearrangement joins TRBV3-1 to TRBJ2-1; TRBD1 agrees at 8 bases. J gave up 9 bases and V 4 bases, and 5 bases lay outside the gene matches. This CDR3 is built from 13 residues. CDR1 is LGHDT, CDR2 YNNKEL, per germline (reference sequence). The chain's CDR3 is CASSPAGGLEQFF. The CDR3 nucleotides are TGTGCCAGCAGCCCGGCAGGGGGCCTTGAGCAGTTCTTC.

The chain employs TRBV18 and TRBJ2-1; D gene unclear. V lost 2 bases to trimming and J lost 5 bases, with 10 bases between them. The germline gives CDR1 KGHSH, CDR2 LQKENI. This CDR3 comprises 14 residues. The CDR3 protein is CASSPNSGDNEQFF. Here the CDR3 DNA reads TGTGCCAGCTCACCAAATTCTGGGGACAATGAGCAGTTCTTC.

This sequence joins TRBV2 and TRBJ2-3; D possibly matches TRBD1 or TRBD2 (5 bases each). Trimming stripped 4 bases from V and 1 base from J, with 6 bases between. Germline V CDR1 and CDR2: SNHLY, FYNNEI. The CDR3 has 13 amino acids. This CDR3 reads CASSGGGTDTQYF. CDR3 DNA: TGTGCCAGCAGTGGAGGGGGCACAGATACGCAGTATTTT.

The CDR3 protein is CASSLDIQETQYF. CDR3 bases: TGCGCCAGCAGCTTGGACATCCAAGAGACCCAGTACTTC. The chain uses TRBV5-1 and TRBJ2-5, with D uncertain. CDR1 is SGHRS, CDR2 YFSETQ, per germline. Trimming shortened V by 0 bases and J by 1 base, and 4 bases separated the two germline ends. This CDR3 has 13 amino acids.

The chain carries TRBV5-8 and TRBJ2-4; no clear D. V lost 0 bases and J lost 1, with 14 bases in between. This CDR3 region has 17 residues. Germline CDR1 reads SGHTS; CDR2 reads YDEGEE. CDR3 in DNA: TGTGCCAGCAGCTTGGTGGTTAGTGCCGTGGCCAAAAACATTCAGTACTTC. Protein sequence: CASSLVVSAVAKNIQYF.

This chain uses TRBV5-6 with TRBJ2-7, with D possibly matching TRBD1 (6 bases). This CDR3 has 13 amino acids. Germline V gene lookup returns CDR1 SGHDT and CDR2 YYEEEE. V gave up 2 bases and J gave up 6 bases, with 12 bases separating them. The CDR3 protein is CASSFEQGAEQYF. CDR3 DNA sequence: TGTGCCAGCAGCTTTGAACAGGGCGCCGAGCAGTACTTC.

The table lists this clonotype with a count of one. The rearrangement joins TRBV20-1 to TRBJ2-3, with D uncertain. Germline V gene data show CDR1 as DFQATT and CDR2 as SNEGSKA (reference sequence). V was clipped by 8 bases and J by 6 bases, with 15 bases between them. This CDR3 has 12 residues. The CDR3 loop reads CSPRVVGDTQYF. CDR3 nucleotide sequence: TGCAGTCCGCGTGTGGTAGGGGATACGCAGTATTTT.

This clonotype was detected once. The gene calls are TRBV7-2 and TRBJ2-1, with D perhaps TRBD2 (6 bases). Per germline, CDR1 SGHTA and CDR2 FQGNSA. CDR3 length: 14 residues. V was clipped by 2 bases and J by 9 bases, with 14 bases between them. For the CDR3, the DNA is TGTGCCAGCAGCTTATTTACTAGCATCGGTGAGCAGTTCTTC. Protein product: CASSLFTSIGEQFF.

The CDR3 sequence: CASSLFDTYSYEQYF. In DNA form, the CDR3 reads TGTGCCAGCAGCTTGTTCGACACCTACTCCTACGAGCAGTACTTC. The chain combines TRBV5-5 with TRBJ2-7; no definite D call. This CDR3 has 15 amino acids. V was cut by 1 base and J by 0 bases, with 11 bases left in between. Germline-derived CDR1 and CDR2 are SGHKS and YYEKEE (reference sequence).

This sequence joins TRBV20-1 and TRBJ2-5, with 11 bases that match TRBD1. The CDR3 contains 13 residues. CDR1 DFQATT and CDR2 SNEGSKA come from the germline V gene (reference sequence). CDR3 protein: CSPTRDRGETQYF. The CDR3, as DNA: TGCAGCCCAACCCGGGACAGGGGGGAGACCCAGTACTTC.

The chain employs TRBV15 and TRBJ2-1; 9 bases are shared with TRBD2. The junction had 11 bases not matched to a gene; V was cut back by 0 bases and J by 8 bases. Germline V lookup: CDR1 LNHNV, CDR2 YYDKDF (reference sequence). The CDR3 covers 17 residues. The DNA for the CDR3 is TGTGCCACCAGCAGAGAAGGGGGCGGGGGGGATGTATATGAGCAGTTCTTC. It specifies CATSREGGGGDVYEQFF.

This clonotype was seen just once. The chain uses TRBV29-1 and TRBJ2-7, with D hard to call. Germline V lookup: CDR1 SQVTM, CDR2 ANQGSEA. V lost 3 bases and J 4 bases, leaving 13 bases between the germline ends. The CDR3 totals 13 residues. The DNA for the CDR3 is TGCAGCGTTGATGGGAACAATCGATACGAGCAGTACTTC. Encoded protein: CSVDGNNRYEQYF.

J is TRBJ1-2 and V is TRBV6-1; 7 bases align to TRBD1. The CDR3 totals 16 residues. Germline V CDR1 and CDR2: MNHNS, SASEGT. With V trimmed by 6 bases and J by 0 bases, 10 bases remained unmatched. For the CDR3, the DNA is TGTGCCAGCAGCCGGGGACAGCCAGAGACTAACTATGGCTACACCTTC. Residues: CASSRGQPETNYGYTF.

The V and J genes are TRBV20-1 and TRBJ2-5; perhaps D is TRBD1 or TRBD2 (6 bases each). Germline V CDR1 and CDR2: DFQATT, SNEGSKA (reference sequence). The CDR3 sequence is 13 residues long. Trimming cost V 6 bases and J 6 bases, with 17 bases left between them. The CDR3 region is CSAVIGGGKTQYF. The CDR3 DNA reads TGCAGTGCCGTAATTGGAGGGGGAAAGACCCAGTACTTC.

The rearrangement joins TRBV6-1 to TRBJ2-7, with unresolved D. The CDR3 has 17 amino acids. V lost 7 bases to trimming and J lost 0 bases, with 22 bases between them. Germline lookup yields CDR1 MNHNS and CDR2 SASEGT. The CDR3 sequence is CASIEVDRPHSSYEQYF. In DNA form, the CDR3 reads TGTGCCAGCATCGAGGTGGATCGTCCCCACAGCTCCTACGAGCAGTACTTC.

The chain employs TRBV5-1 and TRBJ1-2, with a weak D call TRBD1 (5 bases). CDR3 length: 14 amino acids. Trimming stripped 4 bases from V and 4 bases from J, with 14 bases between. CDR1 and CDR2 from the germline V gene are SGHRS and YFSETQ. In nucleotides, the CDR3 is TGCGCCAGCAGCCCCACCGGGGACGCCTATGGCTACACCTTC. Translated: CASSPTGDAYGYTF.

The chain recombines TRBV4-1 with TRBJ1-2; tentative D call: TRBD1 (6 bases). From germline, CDR1 is MGHRA and CDR2 YSYEKL. CDR3 length: 15 residues. Trimming pared 1 base from V and 2 bases from J, leaving 11 bases between. CDR3 protein: CASSQGWQGNYGYTF. The CDR3 coding sequence is TGCGCCAGCAGCCAAGGGTGGCAGGGGAACTATGGCTACACCTTC.

Here the CDR3 DNA reads TGCAGCGTTGTACAAACGGCCGCCACCGGGGAGCTGTTTTTT. This gives the protein CSVVQTAATGELFF. The chain has TRBV29-1 and TRBJ2-2; D is unresolved. V lost 4 bases and J 4 bases, leaving 13 bases between the germline ends. Germline V lookup: CDR1 SQVTM, CDR2 ANQGSEA. This CDR3 contains 14 residues.